One sample yielded the 25 T cell receptor beta chains listed below, sequenced in a study of blood T cell repertoires in COVID-19. Sequenced by immunoSEQ multiplex PCR; TCRdb stores in-frame clones only, minus some. The sample lists around 250,000 clones; about 86% were seen once. Sequenced sample: PBMCs or T cells enriched from blood (not recorded which). The origin of the receptors is a man younger than 40 with acute COVID-19.

This clone has just a few counts. This sequence joins TRBV20-1 and TRBJ2-1, with D perhaps matching TRBD2 (6 bases). The CDR3 covers 11 residues. The V and J ends lost 3 bases and 9 bases respectively, with 9 bases between them. CDR1 and CDR2 from the germline V gene are DFQATT and SNEGSKA (reference sequence). CDR3 in DNA: TGCAGTGCTAGGGCGGGGACTGAGCAGTTCTTC. Amino acid sequence: CSARAGTEQFF.

The chain uses TRBV15 and TRBJ2-1; 7 bases agree with TRBD1. The CDR3 consists of 13 residues. From germline, CDR1 is LNHNV and CDR2 YYDKDF (reference sequence). V was pared by 5 bases and J by 7 bases, with 5 bases of the junction left unmatched. In DNA form, the CDR3 reads TGTGCCACCAGCCCCCCACAGGGGAATGAGCAGTTCTTC. As protein: CATSPPQGNEQFF.

The gene calls are TRBV29-1 and TRBJ2-5; a weak D match, TRBD2 (6 bases). V lost 3 bases and J lost 4, with 12 bases in between. This CDR3 is 13 amino acids long. Germline values: CDR1 SQVTM, CDR2 ANQGSEA. The CDR3 spells CSVDQGGGETQYF. The CDR3 DNA follows: TGCAGCGTTGACCAGGGAGGAGGAGAGACCCAGTACTTC. The full variable domain, with the rest looked up from reference TRBV29-1 and TRBJ2-5, is SAVISQKPSRDICQRGTSLTIQCQVDSQVTMMFWYRQQPGQSLTLIATANQGSEATYESGFVIDKFPISRPNLTFSTLTVSNMSPEDSSIYLCSVDQGGGETQYFGPGTRLLVL.

V usage is TRBV15 and J usage is TRBJ2-3; weak D call: TRBD2 (6 bases). V was clipped by 3 bases and J by 4 bases, with 14 bases between them. Germline lookup yields CDR1 LNHNV and CDR2 YYDKDF (reference sequence). This CDR3 region has 15 residues. The CDR3 DNA reads TGTGCCACCAGCAGCGCGCGGGGTTCTGCAGATACGCAGTATTTT. Translated: CATSSARGSADTQYF.

In DNA, the CDR3 is TGCAGCACAACCGGGACAGCCTACAATGAGCAGTTCTTC. This translates into CSTTGTAYNEQFF. This chain links TRBV29-1 with TRBJ2-1, with 7 bases lining up with TRBD1. Germline V gene data show CDR1 as SQVTM and CDR2 as ANQGSEA. This CDR3 contains 13 residues. V lost 8 bases and J lost 2; bases outside the gene matches: 6.

This chain connects TRBV6-2 or TRBV6-3 to TRBJ2-7; perhaps TRBD1 as D (6 bases). V gave up 4 bases and J gave up 3 bases, with 16 bases separating them. Germline V lookup: CDR1 MNHEY, CDR2 SVGEGT. This CDR3 spans 15 amino acids. CDR3 amino acids: CASSFSLGTSYEQYV. CDR3 nucleotide sequence: TGTGCCAGCAGTTTCAGCCTCGGGACAAGCTACGAGCAGTACGTC.

J is TRBJ2-7 and V is TRBV15, with a tentative D call TRBD2 (6 bases). The CDR3 is 12 amino acids. CDR1 is LNHNV and CDR2 is YYDKDF in the germline V gene (reference sequence). V shed 5 bases and J shed 6 bases, with 11 bases lying between them. The CDR3 nucleotides are TGTGCCACCAGCGCGGCCGGGGGCGAGCAGTACGTC. Encoded protein: CATSAAGGEQYV.

Worth noting for this clone: Other DNA sequences in the same sample also yield this CDR3. V gene TRBV28 combines with J gene TRBJ1-5; 7 bases fit TRBD1. There are 15 residues in the CDR3. The germline gives CDR1 MDHEN, CDR2 SYDVKM. Germline trimming cut 4 bases from V and 4 bases from J; bases unmatched to any gene: 7. CDR3 DNA: TGTGCCAGCAGTTCGACAGGGTCCGGGAATCAGCCCCAGCATTTT. Encoded protein: CASSSTGSGNQPQHF.

This chain joins TRBV7-3 and TRBJ1-3, with 8 bases matching TRBD1. Germline V lookup: CDR1 SGHTA, CDR2 FQGTGA. The CDR3 contains 13 residues. The junction had 1 base not matched to a gene; V was cut back by 3 bases and J by 6 bases. The CDR3 is CASSLDRANTIYF. DNA for the CDR3: TGTGCCAGCAGCTTGGACAGGGCAAACACCATATATTTT.

This clone was counted once. This sequence joins TRBV18 and TRBJ2-2; 9 positions match TRBD2. The CDR3 consists of 18 residues. In germline, CDR1 is KGHSH, CDR2 LQKENI. The V and J ends lost 3 bases and 4 bases, in that order; junction bases with no gene match: 12. The CDR3 is CASSPTTSGAPSTGELFF. CDR3 DNA: TGTGCCAGCTCACCGACGACTAGCGGCGCCCCGTCCACCGGGGAGCTGTTTTTT.

The genes are TRBV6-1 and TRBJ2-5, with D uncertain. The CDR3 totals 16 residues. Germline assignment: CDR1 MNHNS and CDR2 SASEGT. Trimming shortened V by 1 base and J by 2 bases, and 14 bases separated the two germline ends. In nucleotides, the CDR3 is TGTGCCAGCAGTGAAGGGCCTCATAGCCCTCAAGAGACCCAGTACTTC. Protein sequence: CASSEGPHSPQETQYF.

This chain joins TRBV12-3 or TRBV12-4 and TRBJ2-7, with D hard to call. Between the trimmed V and J ends, which lost 1 base and 4 bases, there was a span of 8 bases. The CDR3 loop spans 13 amino acids. CDR3 nucleotide sequence: TGTGCCAGCAGTTTAGAGATAGATTACGAGCAGTACGTC. Translation: CASSLEIDYEQYV.

The chain is built from TRBV5-1 and TRBJ1-1, with 7 bases aligning to TRBD1. The CDR3 spans 16 residues. Germline CDR1 SGHRS, CDR2 YFSETQ. V trimming: 0 bases; J trimming: 1 base; junction bases outside the gene matches: 6. This CDR3 reads CASSLGGRGRNTEAFF. The CDR3 nucleotides read TGCGCCAGCAGCTTGGGCGGGAGGGGGCGGAACACTGAAGCTTTCTTT.

V and J are TRBV7-2 and TRBJ2-2; 11 bases agree with TRBD1. The CDR3 sequence is 17 residues long. J lost 6 bases, V lost 1 base, and 7 bases had no gene match. From germline, CDR1 is SGHTA and CDR2 FQGNSA. DNA of the CDR3: TGTGCCAGCAGCTTAGGCGGCGGGACAGGGGGGTCCGGGGAGCTGTTTTTT. It yields the protein CASSLGGGTGGSGELFF.

The J gene is TRBJ1-5, the V gene TRBV2; a possible D gene is TRBD1 (6 bases). Germline assignment: CDR1 SNHLY and CDR2 FYNNEI. Trimming removed 7 bases at V and 2 bases at J, with 15 bases between. The CDR3 contains 15 residues. CDR3 protein: CASKQGRPGNQPQHF. CDR3 sequence (DNA): TGTGCCAGCAAACAGGGTCGGCCCGGCAATCAGCCCCAGCATTTT.

CDR3 in DNA: TGTGCCAGCAGTGAAAGTGGACTCGGCTACACCTTC. This codes for CASSESGLGYTF. The chain uses TRBV6-1 and TRBJ1-2; D gene uncertain. V was pared by 2 bases and J by 8 bases, with 9 bases between. Germline CDR1 is MNHNS and CDR2 is SASEGT. The CDR3 runs 12 residues.

J is TRBJ1-1 and V is TRBV2; 8 positions match TRBD1. V shed 9 bases, J shed 4 bases, and the junction held 1 base outside the gene matches. The V gene's germline CDR1 is SNHLY and CDR2 FYNNEI. CDR3 length equals 11 residues. The CDR3 spells CARDRGTEAFF. DNA for the CDR3: TGTGCCAGAGACAGGGGCACTGAAGCTTTCTTT.

This clone was recorded at least ten times. Different DNA sequences within this sample yield the same CDR3. This rearrangement joins TRBV6-1 to TRBJ2-1, with TRBD2 matching 11 bases. Germline assignment: CDR1 MNHNS and CDR2 SASEGT. This CDR3 contains 15 residues. With 2 bases clipped from V and 3 bases from J, the junction kept 0 bases outside the gene matches. The CDR3 region is CASSELAGGYNEQFF. CDR3 nucleotide sequence: TGTGCCAGCAGTGAACTAGCGGGGGGCTACAATGAGCAGTTCTTC.

The genes are TRBV2 and TRBJ2-7, with a tentative D call TRBD2 (5 bases). The germline gives CDR1 SNHLY, CDR2 FYNNEI. V was trimmed by 2 bases and J by 3 bases, leaving 11 bases between them. The length of the CDR3 is 14 residues. CDR3 protein: CASSEMGANYEQYV. The CDR3 nucleotides read TGTGCCAGCAGTGAAATGGGAGCAAACTACGAGCAGTACGTC.

The rearrangement joins TRBV29-1 to TRBJ1-2; D is uncertain. The CDR3 consists of 12 residues. V was clipped by 7 bases and J by 4 bases, with 13 bases between them. The germline gives CDR1 SQVTM, CDR2 ANQGSEA. The CDR3, as DNA: TGCAGCGCAACAGACGGAGGCTATGGCTACACCTTC. The encoded protein is CSATDGGYGYTF.

The chain employs TRBV23-1 and TRBJ2-4; 7 bases line up with TRBD1. TRBV23-1 is marked as an open reading frame, function uncertain. The V and J ends lost 3 bases and 2 bases, in that order; junction bases with no gene match: 10. The CDR3 loop spans 17 amino acids. The CDR3 nucleotides are TGCGCCAGCAGTCACCACAGGGGAAGTTCCCCCAAAAACATTCAGTACTTC. Protein product: CASSHHRGSSPKNIQYF.

The gene calls are TRBV14 and TRBJ2-2, with a possible D match to TRBD2 (5 bases). Germline values: CDR1 SGHDN, CDR2 FVKESK. This CDR3 comprises 12 residues. Trimming pared 7 bases from V and 6 bases from J, leaving 9 bases between. CDR3 amino acids: CASTLGAGELFF. Here the CDR3 DNA reads TGTGCCAGCACCTTGGGAGCCGGGGAGCTGTTTTTT.

In DNA form, the CDR3 reads TGTGCCAGCAGTCCCGTATCAGGGACAGCTAGCAATCAGCCCCAGCATTTT. Translated: CASSPVSGTASNQPQHF. V is TRBV6-6 and J is TRBJ1-5; 7 bases align to TRBD1. The CDR3 spans 17 residues. V was clipped by 5 bases and J by 0 bases; unmatched bases: 10. In germline, CDR1 is MNHNY, CDR2 SVGAGI (reference sequence).

The genes are TRBV19 and TRBJ2-5; D is perhaps TRBD2 (6 bases). The CDR3 spans 13 residues. Germline lookup yields CDR1 LNHDA and CDR2 SQIVND (reference sequence). The germline V and J ends were trimmed by 10 bases and 5 bases, with 17 bases remaining between them. The CDR3 loop reads CATSPGERETQYF. The CDR3 DNA reads TGTGCCACTAGCCCGGGGGAGAGGGAGACCCAGTACTTC.

A single count supports this clone. This chain uses TRBV6-5 with TRBJ1-2; D is undetermined. V was pared by 0 bases and J by 7 bases, with 9 bases between. Germline V lookup: CDR1 MNHEY, CDR2 SVGAGI. The CDR3 runs 13 residues. CDR3 amino acids: CASSYSGSAGYTF. The CDR3 region has the DNA TGTGCCAGCAGTTACTCGGGGAGCGCTGGCTACACCTTC.